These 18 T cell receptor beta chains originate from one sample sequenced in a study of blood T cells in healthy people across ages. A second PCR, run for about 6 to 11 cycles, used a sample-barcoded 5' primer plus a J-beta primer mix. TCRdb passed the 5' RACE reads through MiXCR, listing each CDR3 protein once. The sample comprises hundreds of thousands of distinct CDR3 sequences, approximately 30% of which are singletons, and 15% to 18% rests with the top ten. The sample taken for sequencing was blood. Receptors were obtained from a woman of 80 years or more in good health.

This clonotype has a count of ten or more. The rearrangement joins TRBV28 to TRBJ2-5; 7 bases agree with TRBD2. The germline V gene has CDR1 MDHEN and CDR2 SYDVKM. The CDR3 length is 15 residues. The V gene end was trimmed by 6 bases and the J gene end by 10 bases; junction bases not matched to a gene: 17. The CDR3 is CASSPAEAGHYVQYF. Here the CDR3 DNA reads TGTGCCAGCAGCCCCGCCGAAGCGGGGCATTACGTCCAGTACTTC.

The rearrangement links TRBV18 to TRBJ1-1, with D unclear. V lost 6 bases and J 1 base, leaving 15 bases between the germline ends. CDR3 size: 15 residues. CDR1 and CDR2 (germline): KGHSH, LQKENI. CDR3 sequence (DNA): TGTGCCAGCTCCCGCGACGTGACCACGAACACTGAAGCTTTCTTT. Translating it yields CASSRDVTTNTEAFF.

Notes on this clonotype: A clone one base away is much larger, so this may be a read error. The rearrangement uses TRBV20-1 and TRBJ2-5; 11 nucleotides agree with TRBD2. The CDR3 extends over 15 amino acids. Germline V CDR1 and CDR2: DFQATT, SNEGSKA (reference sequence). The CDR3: CGAVPGLAVQETQYF. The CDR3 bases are TGCGGTGCTGTCCCGGGACTAGCGGTTCAAGAGACCCAGTACTTC.

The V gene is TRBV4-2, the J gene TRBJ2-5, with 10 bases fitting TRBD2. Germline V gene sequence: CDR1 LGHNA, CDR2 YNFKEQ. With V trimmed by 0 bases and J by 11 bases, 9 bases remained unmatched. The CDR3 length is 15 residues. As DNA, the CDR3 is TGTGCCAGCAGCCAAGAACAGCGGGGGGGCCATGAGCAGTACTTC. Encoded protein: CASSQEQRGGHEQYF.

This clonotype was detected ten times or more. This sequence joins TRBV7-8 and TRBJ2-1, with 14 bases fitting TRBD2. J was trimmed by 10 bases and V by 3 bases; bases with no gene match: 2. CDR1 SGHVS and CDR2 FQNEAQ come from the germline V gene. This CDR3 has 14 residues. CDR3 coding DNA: TGTGCCAGCAGCTTCCGGACTAGCGGGGGGGAGCAGTTCTTC. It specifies CASSFRTSGGEQFF.

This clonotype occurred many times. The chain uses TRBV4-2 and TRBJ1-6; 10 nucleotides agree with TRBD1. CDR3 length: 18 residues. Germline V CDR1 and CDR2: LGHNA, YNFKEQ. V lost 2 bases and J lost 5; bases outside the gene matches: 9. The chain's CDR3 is CASSQSGTGASNNSPLHF. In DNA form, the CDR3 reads TGTGCCAGCAGCCAATCCGGGACAGGGGCCTCAAATAATTCACCCCTCCACTTT.

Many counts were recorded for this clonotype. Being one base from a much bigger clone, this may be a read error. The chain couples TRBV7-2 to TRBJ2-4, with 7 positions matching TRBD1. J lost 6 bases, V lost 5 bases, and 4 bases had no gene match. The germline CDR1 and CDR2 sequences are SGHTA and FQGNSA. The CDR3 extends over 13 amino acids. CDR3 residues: CASSQGQRNIQYF. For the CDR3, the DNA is TGTGCCAGCAGCCAGGGACAGCGAAACATTCAGTACTTC.

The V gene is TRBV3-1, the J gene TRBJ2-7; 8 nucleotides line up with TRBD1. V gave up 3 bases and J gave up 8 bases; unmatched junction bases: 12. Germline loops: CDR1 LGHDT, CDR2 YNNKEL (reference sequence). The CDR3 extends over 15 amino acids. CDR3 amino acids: CASSQPQGAVYKQYF. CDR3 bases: TGTGCCAGCAGCCAGCCTCAGGGGGCGGTTTACAAGCAGTACTTC.

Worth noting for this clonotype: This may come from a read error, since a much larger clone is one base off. CDR3 loop: CASRAVGRDNQPQHF. The CDR3 DNA follows: TGCGCCAGCAGGGCCGTGGGCAGGGACAATCAGCCCCAGCATTTT. This sequence joins TRBV10-2 and TRBJ1-5; D is perhaps TRBD1 (5 bases). This CDR3 contains 15 residues. Trimming removed 6 bases from V and 3 bases from J, with 15 bases in between. Germline V lookup: CDR1 WSHSY, CDR2 SAAADI.

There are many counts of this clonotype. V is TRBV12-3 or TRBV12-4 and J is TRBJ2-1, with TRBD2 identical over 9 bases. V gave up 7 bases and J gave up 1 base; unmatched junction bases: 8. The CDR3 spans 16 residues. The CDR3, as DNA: TGTGCCAGCACCCCTAGCACTAGCGGGTCCTACAATGAGCAGTTCTTC. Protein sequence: CASTPSTSGSYNEQFF.

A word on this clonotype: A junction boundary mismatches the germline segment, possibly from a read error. CDR3 DNA sequence: TGCAGCTCTGCGTGGACTTCTTCCTCCGAGCAGTACTTC. This sequence encodes CSSAWTSSSEQYF. The V and J genes are TRBV29-1 and TRBJ2-7, with a possible D match to TRBD2 (5 bases). Per the germline V gene, CDR1 is SQVTM and CDR2 is ANQGSEA. This CDR3 is built from 13 residues.

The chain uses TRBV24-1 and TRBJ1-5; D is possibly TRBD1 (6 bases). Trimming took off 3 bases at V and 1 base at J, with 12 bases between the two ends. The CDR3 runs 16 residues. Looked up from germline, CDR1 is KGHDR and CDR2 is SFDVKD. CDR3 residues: CATSDHREGSNQPQHF. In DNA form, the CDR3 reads TGTGCCACCAGTGATCACAGGGAAGGAAGCAATCAGCCCCAGCATTTT.

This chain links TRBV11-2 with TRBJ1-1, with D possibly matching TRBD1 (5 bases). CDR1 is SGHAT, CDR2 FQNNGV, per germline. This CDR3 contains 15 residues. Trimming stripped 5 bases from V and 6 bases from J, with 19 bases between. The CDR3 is CASSALRGVGAEAFF. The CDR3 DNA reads TGTGCCAGCAGCGCCCTAAGGGGCGTCGGCGCTGAAGCTTTCTTT.

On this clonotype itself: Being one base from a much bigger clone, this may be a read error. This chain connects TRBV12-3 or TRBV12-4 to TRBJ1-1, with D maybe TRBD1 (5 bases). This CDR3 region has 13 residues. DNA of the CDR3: TGTGCCGGCAGTCTACGACAGCCTACTGAAGCTTTCTTT. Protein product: CAGSLRQPTEAFF.

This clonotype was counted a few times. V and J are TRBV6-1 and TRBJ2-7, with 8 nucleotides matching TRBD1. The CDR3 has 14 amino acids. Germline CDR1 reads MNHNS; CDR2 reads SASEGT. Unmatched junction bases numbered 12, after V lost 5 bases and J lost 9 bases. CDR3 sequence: CASSSGRGPFVQYF. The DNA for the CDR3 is TGTGCCAGCAGTTCGGGCAGGGGGCCCTTTGTGCAGTACTTC.

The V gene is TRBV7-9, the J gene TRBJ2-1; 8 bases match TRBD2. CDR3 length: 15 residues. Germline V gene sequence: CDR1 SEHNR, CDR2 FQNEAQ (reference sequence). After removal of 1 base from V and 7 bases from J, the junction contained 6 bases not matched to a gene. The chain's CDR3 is CASSLGLANSNEQFF. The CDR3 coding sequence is TGTGCCAGCAGCTTAGGACTAGCGAATTCGAATGAGCAGTTCTTC.

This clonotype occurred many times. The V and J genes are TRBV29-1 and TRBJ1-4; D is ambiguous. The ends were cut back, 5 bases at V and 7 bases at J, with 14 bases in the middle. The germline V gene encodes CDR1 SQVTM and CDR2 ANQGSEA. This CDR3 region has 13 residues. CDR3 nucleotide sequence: TGCAGCGTTTCCGGACCGCGACGTGAAAAACTGTTTTTT. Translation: CSVSGPRREKLFF.

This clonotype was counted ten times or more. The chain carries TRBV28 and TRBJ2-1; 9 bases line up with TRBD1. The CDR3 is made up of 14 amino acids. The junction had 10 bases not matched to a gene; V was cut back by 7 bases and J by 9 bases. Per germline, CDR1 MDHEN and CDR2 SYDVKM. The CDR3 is CASIQGARGGEQFF. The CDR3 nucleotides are TGTGCCAGCATACAGGGGGCGCGGGGTGGTGAGCAGTTCTTC.